Listed below are T cell receptor beta chains from one sample, sequenced in a study of blood T cell repertoires in COVID-19. The protocol was immunoSEQ multiplex PCR, while the TCRdb copy is restricted to in-frame clones and leaves out a portion. The profile shows about 200,000 clones, over 70% of them singletons. The sample was peripheral blood. The receptors here all came from a woman in her 70s with acute or convalescent COVID-19. Each CDR3 is given with its conserved first and last residue. D genes are given only for firm matches. Size tells how often a clone was seen (once, few, many) or the class of an expanded clone, and some rows leave it out.

d_gene,j_gene,abundance,v_gene,CDR3aa,CDR3nt
TRBD2,TRBJ2-2,-,TRBV27,CASSSRTSGRKTGELFF,TGTGCCAGCAGTTCCCGGACTAGCGGGAGAAAAACCGGGGAGCTGTTTTTT
-,TRBJ2-7,few,TRBV28,CASSFPNISLRTRNLYEQYF,TGTGCCAGCAGTTTCCCCAATATATCTTTGAGAACTAGAAACCTCTACGAGCAGTACTTC
TRBD2,TRBJ2-3,-,TRBV7-8,CASSTGLAGGYSTDTQYF,TGTGCCAGCAGCACGGGACTAGCGGGAGGGTACAGCACAGATACGCAGTATTTT
-,TRBJ2-7,-,TRBV3-1/TRBV3-2,CASSQGAHEQYF,TGTGCCAGCAGCCAAGGGGCCCACGAGCAGTACTTC
-,TRBJ1-4,-,TRBV5-6,CASSSDSPNEKLFF,TGTGCCAGCAGCTCCGACAGTCCTAATGAAAAACTGTTTTTT
-,TRBJ1-1,-,TRBV3-1/TRBV3-2,CASSQGGRNTEAFF,TGTGCCAGCAGCCAGGGAGGGAGGAACACTGAAGCTTTCTTT
-,TRBJ1-3,-,TRBV18,CASSPPRGRGGSGNTIYF,TGTGCCAGCTCACCACCTAGGGGCCGCGGGGGGTCTGGAAACACCATATATTTT
-,TRBJ2-1,few,TRBV6-1,CASSEGYRYNEQFF,TGTGCCAGCAGTGAAGGGTATCGGTACAATGAGCAGTTCTTC
-,TRBJ1-1,-,TRBV24-1,CATNDGGTEAFF,TGTGCCACCAATGACGGGGGAACTGAAGCTTTCTTT
-,TRBJ1-1,-,TRBV2,CASSPIRSTEAFF,TGTGCCAGCAGTCCCATTCGGTCCACTGAAGCTTTCTTT
TRBD2,TRBJ2-2,-,TRBV5-6,CASSQNRWGGRAGTGELFF,TGTGCCAGCAGTCAAAACAGGTGGGGCGGGAGGGCCGGCACCGGGGAGCTGTTTTTT
-,TRBJ2-7,-,TRBV5-1,CASSFLTGGSEQYF,TGCGCCAGCAGCTTTCTAACAGGAGGGTCCGAGCAGTACTTC
TRBD2,TRBJ2-3,-,TRBV6-5,CASTRLAGGVDTQYF,TGTGCCAGCACCCGACTAGCGGGAGGTGTAGATACGCAGTATTTT
TRBD2,TRBJ2-5,once,TRBV5-1,CASEPYWTSGRETQYF,TGCGCCAGCGAGCCTTATTGGACTAGCGGGAGAGAGACCCAGTACTTC
TRBD2,TRBJ2-1,-,TRBV7-3,CASSLSGGTMYNEQFF,TGTGCCAGCAGCTTATCGGGAGGGACTATGTACAATGAGCAGTTCTTC
TRBD2,TRBJ2-3,-,TRBV16,CASSQFRPLAGNTDTQYF,TGTGCCAGCAGCCAATTCCGTCCACTAGCGGGAAACACAGATACGCAGTATTTT
-,TRBJ1-1,few,TRBV9,CASSGLLNTEAFF,TGTGCCAGCAGCGGGCTGTTGAACACTGAAGCTTTCTTT
TRBD2,TRBJ2-1,-,TRBV5-1,CASSSGTSEGNEQFF,TGCGCCAGCAGCTCCGGGACTAGCGAGGGCAATGAGCAGTTCTTC
-,TRBJ2-1,-,TRBV29-1,CSVRTNNEQFF,TGCAGCGTTAGGACTAACAATGAGCAGTTCTTC
TRBD1,TRBJ1-2,-,TRBV11-2,CASSPGTVYGYTF,TGTGCCAGCAGCCCTGGGACAGTCTATGGCTACACCTTC
-,TRBJ2-1,-,TRBV3-1/TRBV3-2,CASSNQGGGAPNEQFF,TGTGCCAGCAGCAACCAGGGAGGGGGAGCTCCAAATGAGCAGTTCTTC
-,TRBJ2-3,-,TRBV7-8,CAGRDYTSTDTQYF,TGTGCCGGGCGTGACTACACTAGCACAGATACGCAGTATTTT
TRBD2,TRBJ2-1,once,TRBV24-1,CATRVAGGDNEQFF,TGTGCCACCAGGGTAGCGGGAGGGGACAATGAGCAGTTCTTC
TRBD1,TRBJ2-5,-,TRBV30,CAWSEGAGWGQETQYF,TGTGCCTGGAGTGAGGGGGCCGGGTGGGGCCAAGAGACCCAGTACTTC
TRBD1,TRBJ2-7,-,TRBV18,CASSPDRGGEQYF,TGTGCCAGCTCTCCTGACAGGGGTGGCGAGCAGTACTTC
-,TRBJ2-7,-,TRBV6-5,CASRKLYEQYF,TGTGCCAGCAGAAAACTCTACGAGCAGTACTTC
-,TRBJ1-2,-,TRBV10-3,CAISESRDYGYTF,TGTGCCATCAGTGAGTCCCGGGACTATGGCTACACCTTC
-,TRBJ1-6,-,TRBV10-2,CASSDGFQGGSPLHF,TGCGCCAGCAGTGATGGCTTCCAGGGCGGTTCACCCCTCCACTTT